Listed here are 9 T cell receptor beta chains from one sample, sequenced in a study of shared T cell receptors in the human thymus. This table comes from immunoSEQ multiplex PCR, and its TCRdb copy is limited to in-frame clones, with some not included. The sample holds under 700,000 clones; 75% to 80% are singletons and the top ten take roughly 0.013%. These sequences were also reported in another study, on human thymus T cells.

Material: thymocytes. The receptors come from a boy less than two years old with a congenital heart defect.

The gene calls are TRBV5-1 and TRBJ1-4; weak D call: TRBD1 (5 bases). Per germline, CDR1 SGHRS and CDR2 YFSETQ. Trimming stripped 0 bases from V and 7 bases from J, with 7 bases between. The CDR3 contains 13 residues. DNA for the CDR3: TGCGCCAGCAGCTTGGGGGGGGGTGAAAAACTGTTTTTT. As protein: CASSLGGGEKLFF.

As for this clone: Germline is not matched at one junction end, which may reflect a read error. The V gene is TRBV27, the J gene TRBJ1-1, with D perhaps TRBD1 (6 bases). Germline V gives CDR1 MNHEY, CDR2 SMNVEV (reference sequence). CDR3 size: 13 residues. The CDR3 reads CASKPGVKTEAFF. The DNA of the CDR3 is TGTGCCAGCAAGCCAGGGGTGAAGACTGAAGCTTTCTTT.

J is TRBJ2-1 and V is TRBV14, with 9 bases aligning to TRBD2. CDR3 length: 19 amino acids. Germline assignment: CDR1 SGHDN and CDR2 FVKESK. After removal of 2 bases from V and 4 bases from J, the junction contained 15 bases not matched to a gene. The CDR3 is CASSQQTSGEGRRYNEQFF. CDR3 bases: TGTGCCAGCAGCCAACAGACTAGCGGAGAGGGTAGAAGGTACAATGAGCAGTTCTTC. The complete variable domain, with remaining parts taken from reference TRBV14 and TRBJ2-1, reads EAGVTQFPSHSVIEKGQTVTLRCDPISGHDNLYWYRRVMGKEIKFLLHFVKESKQDESGMPNNRFLAERTGGTYSTLKVQPAELEDSGVYFCASSQQTSGEGRRYNEQFFGPGTRLTVL.

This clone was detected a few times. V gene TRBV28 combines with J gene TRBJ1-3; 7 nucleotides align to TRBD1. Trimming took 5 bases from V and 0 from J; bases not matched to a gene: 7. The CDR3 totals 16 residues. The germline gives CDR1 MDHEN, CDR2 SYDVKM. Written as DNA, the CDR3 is TGTGCCAGCAGTAAAGGACAGGAGAGCTCTGGAAACACCATATATTTT. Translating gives CASSKGQESSGNTIYF.

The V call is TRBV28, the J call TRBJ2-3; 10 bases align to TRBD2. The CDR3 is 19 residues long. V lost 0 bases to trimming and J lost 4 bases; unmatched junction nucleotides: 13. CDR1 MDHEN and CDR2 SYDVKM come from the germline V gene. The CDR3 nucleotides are TGTGCCAGCAGTTTATGTAGTTCCCCCCAGCGGGAGGGCCCAGATACGCAGTATTTT. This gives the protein CASSLCSSPQREGPDTQYF.

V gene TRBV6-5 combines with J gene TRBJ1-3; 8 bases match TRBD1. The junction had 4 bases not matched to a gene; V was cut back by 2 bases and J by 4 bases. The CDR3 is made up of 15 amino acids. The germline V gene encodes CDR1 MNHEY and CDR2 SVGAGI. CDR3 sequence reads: CASSYIGDRGNTIYF. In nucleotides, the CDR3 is TGTGCCAGCAGTTACATAGGGGACAGGGGAAACACCATATATTTT.

CDR3 nucleotides: TGCGCCAGCAGCCGCCCCTCTAGCGGGAGGGCCGGTGGCACCGGGGAGCTGTTTTTT. This codes for CASSRPSSGRAGGTGELFF. This rearrangement joins TRBV4-3 to TRBJ2-2; 12 bases are a match to TRBD2. This CDR3 contains 19 residues. CDR1 is LGHNA, CDR2 YSLEER, per germline. J was trimmed by 4 bases and V by 4 bases; bases with no gene match: 13.

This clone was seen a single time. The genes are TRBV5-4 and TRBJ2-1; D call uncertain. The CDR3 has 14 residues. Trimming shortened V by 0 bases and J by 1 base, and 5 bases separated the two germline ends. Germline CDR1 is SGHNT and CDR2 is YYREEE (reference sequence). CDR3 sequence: CASSLDSSYNEQFF. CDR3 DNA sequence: TGTGCCAGCAGCTTGGACTCGTCCTACAATGAGCAGTTCTTC. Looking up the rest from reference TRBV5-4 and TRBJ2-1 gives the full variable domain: ETGVTQSPTHLIKTRGQQVTLRCSSQSGHNTVSWYQQALGQGPQFIFQYYREEENGRGNFPPRFSGLQFPNYSSELNVNALELDDSALYLCASSLDSSYNEQFFGPGTRLTVL.

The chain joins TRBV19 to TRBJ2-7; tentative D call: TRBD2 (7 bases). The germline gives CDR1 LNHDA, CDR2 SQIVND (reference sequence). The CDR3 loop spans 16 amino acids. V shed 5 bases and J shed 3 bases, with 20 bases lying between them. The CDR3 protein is CASSPTARGPGYEQYF. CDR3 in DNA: TGTGCCAGTAGTCCCACGGCGCGGGGGCCAGGCTACGAGCAGTACTTC.